These 4 T cell receptor beta chains share one sample of origin, sequenced in a study of T cell responses to AZD1222 COVID-19 vaccine. The protocol was immunoSEQ multiplex PCR, while the TCRdb copy is restricted to in-frame clones and leaves out a portion. The table records 210,000 or so clones, around 94% of them present only once. Material: peripheral blood, obtained 28 days after the second dose of the MenACWY control vaccine. The receptors shown here come from an adult who received the MenACWY meningococcal vaccine as a control.

The chain couples TRBV5-1 to TRBJ1-1; no clear D. The CDR3 contains 14 residues. The ends were cut back, 0 bases at V and 1 base at J, with 7 bases in the middle. The germline V gene encodes CDR1 SGHRS and CDR2 YFSETQ. The CDR3, as DNA: TGCGCCAGCAGCTTGGTGTCGGAGAACACTGAAGCTTTCTTT. Translation: CASSLVSENTEAFF.

This chain joins TRBV3-1 (or the pseudogene TRBV3-2) and TRBJ2-7, with D possibly TRBD2 on 6 matching bases. The germline CDR1 and CDR2 sequences are LGHDT and YNNKEL (reference sequence). V shed 0 bases and J shed 6 bases, with 12 bases lying between them. There are 14 residues in the CDR3. CDR3 in DNA: TGTGCCAGCAGCCAAGACGGGGGTAGTACCGAGCAGTACTTC. Protein sequence: CASSQDGGSTEQYF.

The chain carries TRBV18 and TRBJ1-4; 8 nucleotides agree with TRBD1. This CDR3 is 14 amino acids long. CDR1 KGHSH and CDR2 LQKENI come from the germline V gene. After removal of 4 bases from V and 5 bases from J, the junction contained 3 bases not matched to a gene. The CDR3 region has the DNA TGTGCCAGCTCACAGGGACAGGCGAATGAAAAACTGTTTTTT. This sequence encodes CASSQGQANEKLFF.

The J gene is TRBJ1-5, the V gene TRBV9, with D perhaps TRBD1 (5 bases). The V gene's germline CDR1 is SGDLS and CDR2 YYNGEE. Trimming removed 4 bases from V and 2 bases from J, with 13 bases in between. This CDR3 is built from 15 residues. CDR3 region: CASSRSGGRNQPQHF. The CDR3 DNA reads TGTGCCAGCAGCCGCTCCGGGGGTCGCAATCAGCCCCAGCATTTT.